Presented here are 29 T cell receptor beta chains from one specimen sequenced in a study of response to subunit inactivated influenza vaccine. MiXCR, applied by TCRdb to the RT-PCR reads, yields one record per CDR3 protein. The sample includes approximately 480,000 distinct CDR3 sequences, approximately 11% of them seen just once. This sample comprised PBMCs from blood, obtained about 40 days after vaccination. Every receptor here comes from a man in his forties or fifties who received an inactivated influenza vaccine.

This clonotype came up a few times. V usage is TRBV24-1 and J usage is TRBJ2-1; either TRBD1 or TRBD2 may fit D (6 bases each). V lost 2 bases to trimming and J lost 4 bases, with 17 bases between them. The CDR3 is 17 amino acids. Germline CDR1 KGHDR, CDR2 SFDVKD. In DNA, the CDR3 is TGTGCCACCAGTGATTCTCGGGGTAGGGGGGCGTACAATGAGCAGTTCTTC. Amino acids: CATSDSRGRGAYNEQFF.

This clonotype was found a few times. The chain carries TRBV4-3 and TRBJ2-6, with D unresolved. V lost 3 bases and J lost 0, with 6 bases in between. The CDR3 is 15 amino acids. Germline CDR1 and CDR2: LGHNA and YSLEER. CDR3 DNA sequence: TGCGCCAGCAGCCACTTGGACTCTGGGGCCAACGTCCTGACTTTC. This encodes CASSHLDSGANVLTF.

This clonotype was picked up one time. The V gene is TRBV28, the J gene TRBJ2-1, with TRBD1 identical over 9 bases. This CDR3 has 15 residues. V lost 6 bases, J lost 7 bases, and 10 bases stayed unmatched. Germline V gene sequence: CDR1 MDHEN, CDR2 SYDVKM. CDR3 in DNA: TGTGCCAGCAGGTTGACAGGGGGGATCGGGAATGAGCAGTTCTTC. It specifies CASRLTGGIGNEQFF.

The chain links TRBV20-1 to TRBJ1-6; the D gene is possibly TRBD1 (5 bases). The CDR3 length is 14 residues. The germline V and J ends were trimmed by 1 base and 6 bases, with 10 bases remaining between them. Germline CDR1 and CDR2: DFQATT and SNEGSKA (reference sequence). For the CDR3, the DNA is TGCAGTGCTAGAGTCGGGGCCAGTAATTCACCCCTCCACTTT. It codes for CSARVGASNSPLHF.

The chain employs TRBV12-3 or TRBV12-4 and TRBJ2-1, with a possible D match to TRBD1 (5 bases). Trimming removed 5 bases from V and 6 bases from J, with 17 bases in between. This CDR3 is built from 15 residues. CDR3 region: CASSTNPGLTNEQFF. The CDR3 bases are TGTGCCAGCAGTACCAACCCAGGGCTAACCAATGAGCAGTTCTTC.

The table lists this clonotype with many counts. The V gene is TRBV12-3 or TRBV12-4, the J gene TRBJ2-1, with D maybe TRBD1 (6 bases). This CDR3 is 12 amino acids long. Trimming removed 4 bases from V and 12 bases from J, with 13 bases in between. The CDR3 loop is CASSYGQSAQFF. CDR3 in DNA: TGTGCCAGCAGTTACGGACAGTCGGCGCAGTTCTTC.

This clonotype was observed once. The chain couples TRBV7-6 to TRBJ2-7; tentatively, D is TRBD1 (7 bases). V lost 3 bases to trimming and J lost 5 bases, with 20 bases between them. Germline CDR1 SGHVS, CDR2 FNYEAQ. CDR3 length: 16 amino acids. The CDR3 DNA reads as TGTGCCAGCAGCTTTGGTTCAGGGGGGAATTATAACGAGCAGTACTTC. Translation gives CASSFGSGGNYNEQYF.

This clonotype was found a few times. V usage is TRBV7-2 and J usage is TRBJ2-1, with D possibly being TRBD2 (8 bases). The V end was cut by 5 bases, the J end by 7 bases, with 18 bases between. Germline V CDR1 and CDR2: SGHTA, FQGNSA. This CDR3 region has 15 residues. CDR3 region: CASSVWTGGGNEQFF. As DNA, the CDR3 is TGTGCCAGCAGCGTATGGACAGGCGGGGGGAATGAGCAGTTCTTC.

This clonotype was seen repeatedly, ten times or more. The V and J genes are TRBV29-1 and TRBJ2-3, with 11 positions matching TRBD1. The germline V gene has CDR1 SQVTM and CDR2 ANQGSEA. With 5 bases clipped from V and 4 bases from J, the junction kept 11 bases outside the gene matches. This CDR3 contains 16 residues. The CDR3 is CSVKRTGGYSSDTQYF. The CDR3 region has the DNA TGCAGCGTTAAAAGGACAGGGGGCTACAGTTCAGATACGCAGTATTTT.

This clonotype occurred a few times. CDR3 loop: CASRPGSGSNQPQHF. The CDR3 DNA reads TGTGCCAGCAGGCCCGGATCGGGCAGCAATCAGCCCCAGCATTTT. The rearrangement uses TRBV2 and TRBJ1-5; D is unresolved. Per germline, CDR1 SNHLY and CDR2 FYNNEI. The V gene lost 6 bases and the J gene lost 1 base, with 13 bases spanning the gap. There are 15 residues in the CDR3.

This clonotype was recorded a few times. This chain links TRBV20-1 with TRBJ2-7; 7 bases align to TRBD1. The J segment lost 5 bases and the V segment lost 5 bases, leaving 15 bases of the junction unmatched. Germline assignment: CDR1 DFQATT and CDR2 SNEGSKA (reference sequence). The CDR3 totals 15 residues. In DNA, the CDR3 is TGCAGTGCTTCTCCACGGACAGGCAATATTCACGAGCAGTACTTC. As protein: CSASPRTGNIHEQYF.

This clonotype was recorded a few times. The chain recombines TRBV7-3 with TRBJ2-6; D possibly uses TRBD1 or TRBD2 (5 bases each). This CDR3 contains 14 residues. The ends were cut back, 5 bases at V and 3 bases at J, with 8 bases in the middle. CDR1 SGHTA and CDR2 FQGTGA come from the germline V gene. CDR3 nucleotide sequence: TGTGCCAGCAGCCGAGGGGTTGGGGCCAACGTCCTGACTTTC. This encodes CASSRGVGANVLTF.

The V gene is TRBV6-1, the J gene TRBJ2-7; a possible D gene is TRBD2 (6 bases). Germline CDR1 MNHNS, CDR2 SASEGT. The CDR3 is 16 amino acids. V was shortened by 8 bases and J by 2 bases, with 22 bases between the two germline ends. The CDR3 DNA follows: TGTGCCAGCCGTCGTCGGGACTCGCCGGGTCCCTACGAGCAGTACTTC. Translating it yields CASRRRDSPGPYEQYF.

This clonotype was picked up many times. The genes are TRBV9 and TRBJ2-7; D might be TRBD2 (6 bases). This CDR3 is built from 14 residues. Trimming removed 4 bases from V and 6 bases from J, with 17 bases in between. The V gene's germline CDR1 is SGDLS and CDR2 YYNGEE. CDR3 bases: TGTGCCAGCAGCTATAACCTAAACGGGGGCGAGCAGTACTTC. Residues: CASSYNLNGGEQYF.

This clonotype came up a few times. The J gene is TRBJ2-4, the V gene TRBV7-2; D is unclear. Germline lookup yields CDR1 SGHTA and CDR2 FQGNSA. V was pared by 2 bases and J by 8 bases, with 7 bases between. This CDR3 is built from 12 residues. CDR3 DNA: TGTGCCAGCAGCTTATATGGGGACATTCAGTACTTC. Translation: CASSLYGDIQYF.

This clonotype was observed a few times. CDR3 amino acids: CASSERNTGELFF. DNA for the CDR3: TGTGCCAGCAGTGAAAGGAACACCGGGGAGCTGTTTTTT. The chain links TRBV2 to TRBJ2-2; D remains unclear. The CDR3 covers 13 residues. Per the germline V gene, CDR1 is SNHLY and CDR2 is FYNNEI. Trimming left V 2 bases short and J 1 base short, with 2 bases between.

This clonotype was recorded many times. J is TRBJ2-3 and V is TRBV7-2; D might be TRBD1 or TRBD2, each matching 7 bases. CDR1 and CDR2 from the germline V gene are SGHTA and FQGNSA. Trimming took 4 bases from V and 2 from J, leaving 19 bases between them. The CDR3 covers 17 residues. This CDR3 is CASSSAAGQRVTDTQYF. For the CDR3, the DNA is TGTGCCAGCAGCTCCGCAGCGGGACAGAGAGTCACAGATACGCAGTATTTT. Looking up the rest from reference TRBV7-2 and TRBJ2-3 gives the full variable domain: GAGVSQSPSNKVTEKGKDVELRCDPISGHTALYWYRQSLGQGLEFLIYFQGNSAPDKSGLPSDRFSAERTGGSVSTLTIQRTQQEDSAVYLCASSSAAGQRVTDTQYFGPGTRLTVL.

This clonotype was picked up many times. CDR3 DNA: TGTGCCAGCAGCGCTCGTTCCGGGACCTACTACGAGCAGTACTTC. This encodes CASSARSGTYYEQYF. The gene calls are TRBV9 and TRBJ2-7; D might be TRBD1 or TRBD2, each matching 5 bases. The germline gives CDR1 SGDLS, CDR2 YYNGEE. This CDR3 contains 15 residues. The V gene lost 3 bases and the J gene lost 3 bases, with 16 bases spanning the gap.

This chain uses TRBV7-2 with TRBJ2-3; D remains unclear. From germline, CDR1 is SGHTA and CDR2 FQGNSA. Trimming shortened V by 0 bases and J by 2 bases, and 18 bases separated the two germline ends. This CDR3 comprises 18 residues. The CDR3 here is CASSLALGWNENTDTQYF. In nucleotides, the CDR3 is TGTGCCAGCAGCTTAGCGCTGGGGTGGAACGAAAACACAGATACGCAGTATTTT.

Only a few counts were recorded for this clonotype. The chain uses TRBV30 and TRBJ1-6; D call uncertain. The CDR3 has 14 amino acids. CDR1 is GTSNPN, CDR2 SVGIG, per germline (reference sequence). Trimming left V 3 bases short and J 6 bases short, with 12 bases between. The CDR3, as DNA: TGTGCCTGGAGAGGACGAGGCCCTAATTCACCCCTCCACTTT. Protein: CAWRGRGPNSPLHF. Full variable domain (rest looked up from reference TRBV30 and TRBJ1-6): SQTIHQWPATLVQPVGSPLSLECTVEGTSNPNLYWYRQAAGRGLQLLFYSVGIGQISSEVPQNLSASRPQDRQFILSSKKLLLSDSGFYLCAWRGRGPNSPLHFGNGTRLTVT.

At least ten counts were recorded for this clonotype. The rearrangement joins TRBV4-1 to TRBJ2-4; D is unresolved. Germline CDR1 and CDR2: MGHRA and YSYEKL. Trimming took 1 base from V and 1 from J, leaving 17 bases between them. The CDR3 extends over 18 amino acids. The CDR3, as DNA: TGCGCCAGCAGCCAAGGGGAATTGTTGGGTGTGGCCAAAAACATTCAGTACTTC. It specifies CASSQGELLGVAKNIQYF.

This clonotype was seen many times. The chain joins TRBV10-3 to TRBJ2-5; 7 bases are shared with TRBD1. V dropped 5 bases and J dropped 7; count of bases not matched to a gene: 19. Germline lookup yields CDR1 ENHRY and CDR2 SYGVKD. The CDR3 covers 17 residues. CDR3: CAISTRGTVNGDGTQYF. As DNA, the CDR3 is TGTGCCATCAGTACCAGGGGGACAGTTAACGGTGATGGGACCCAGTACTTC.

This clonotype appeared many times. CDR3 coding DNA: TGTGCCAGCAGTTCCGAGACAGGGTATCATTCACCCCTCCACTTT. Its protein product is CASSSETGYHSPLHF. V usage is TRBV6-2 or TRBV6-3 and J usage is TRBJ1-6; 7 bases are a match to TRBD1. Per germline, CDR1 MNHEY and CDR2 SVGEGT. This CDR3 comprises 15 residues. V dropped 4 bases and J dropped 8; count of bases not matched to a gene: 8.

This chain joins TRBV14 and TRBJ2-1; D uncertain. V gave up 4 bases and J gave up 5 bases, with 12 bases separating them. CDR1 SGHDN and CDR2 FVKESK come from the germline V gene. The CDR3 has 14 residues. CDR3 sequence (DNA): TGTGCCAGCAGCCCGATAGGTCGCGACAATGAGCAGTTCTTC. Its translation is CASSPIGRDNEQFF.

This clonotype has a count of ten or more. CDR3 loop: CASSFPDSYEQYF. The CDR3 region has the DNA TGTGCCAGCAGCTTTCCGGACAGCTACGAGCAGTACTTC. The chain employs TRBV7-2 and TRBJ2-7; D may be TRBD1 (6 bases). The CDR3 runs 13 residues. Trimming took off 3 bases at V and 3 bases at J, with 9 bases between the two ends. Germline values: CDR1 SGHTA, CDR2 FQGNSA.

This clonotype was observed a few times. The chain links TRBV5-1 to TRBJ2-2; 8 bases match TRBD2. The junction had 4 bases not matched to a gene; V was cut back by 0 bases and J by 3 bases. The germline V gene has CDR1 SGHRS and CDR2 YFSETQ. The CDR3 spans 16 residues. CDR3 in amino acids: CASSLEPGGDTGELFF. In nucleotides, the CDR3 is TGCGCCAGCAGCTTGGAACCGGGAGGGGACACCGGGGAGCTGTTTTTT. Together with reference TRBV5-1 and TRBJ2-2, the CDR3 gives the full variable domain: KAGVTQTPRYLIKTRGQQVTLSCSPISGHRSVSWYQQTPGQGLQFLFEYFSETQRNKGNFPGRFSGRQFSNSRSEMNVSTLELGDSALYLCASSLEPGGDTGELFFGEGSRLTVL.

The rearrangement joins TRBV5-5 to TRBJ2-2, with D tentatively TRBD2 (6 bases). Germline values: CDR1 SGHKS, CDR2 YYEKEE (reference sequence). The V end lost 0 bases, the J end lost 7 bases, and 16 bases lay between the germline ends. The CDR3 consists of 16 residues. As DNA, the CDR3 is TGTGCCAGCAGCTTGGTACTAGCAATGGTCGTCGGGGAGCTGTTTTTT. Its translation: CASSLVLAMVVGELFF.

In its sample, this clonotype was seen many times. V gene TRBV7-9 combines with J gene TRBJ1-1; D is perhaps TRBD1 (5 bases). The germline V and J ends were trimmed by 3 bases and 1 base, with 12 bases remaining between them. From germline, CDR1 is SEHNR and CDR2 FQNEAQ (reference sequence). The CDR3 runs 15 residues. This CDR3 reads CASSFGGSRNTEAFF. DNA for the CDR3: TGTGCCAGCAGCTTTGGGGGATCAAGGAACACTGAAGCTTTCTTT. Variable domain in full (rest from reference TRBV7-9 and TRBJ1-1): DTGVSQNPRHKITKRGQNVTFRCDPISEHNRLYWYRQTLGQGPEFLTYFQNEAQLEKSRLLSDRFSAERPKGSFSTLEIQRTEQGDSAMYLCASSFGGSRNTEAFFGQGTRLTVV.

This clonotype showed up just a few times. The chain carries TRBV7-2 and TRBJ2-3; 9 bases map to TRBD2. The CDR3 runs 17 residues. Germline values: CDR1 SGHTA, CDR2 FQGNSA. V shed 4 bases and J 6 bases; nucleotides not matched to a gene: 14. The CDR3 DNA sequence: TGTGCCAGCAGCTCCTTCGGGACTAGCCAGTCCAGGGATACGCAGTATTTT. It specifies CASSSFGTSQSRDTQYF.